Shown below are 32 T cell receptor beta chains from a single sample sequenced in a study of neurological immune-mediated disorders. In TCRdb, the 5' RACE reads were re-called with MiXCR into one record per CDR3 protein. The table records around 52,000 distinct CDR3 sequences, about 5.8% of them present only once. Sequenced material: CD4+ T cells from blood. These receptors all stem from a woman aged 18-29 years with multiple sclerosis.

This clonotype was observed many times. The V and J genes are TRBV7-2 and TRBJ1-5; D may be TRBD1 (5 bases). The CDR3 totals 15 residues. From germline, CDR1 is SGHTA and CDR2 FQGNSA. The V gene lost 1 base and the J gene lost 0 bases, with 7 bases spanning the gap. The CDR3 protein is CASSLGQNSNQPQHF. Here the CDR3 DNA reads TGTGCCAGCAGCTTAGGACAGAATAGCAATCAGCCCCAGCATTTT.

In its sample, this clonotype was seen many times. The chain couples TRBV10-3 to TRBJ2-3; D tentatively reads TRBD1 or TRBD2 (5 bases each). V dropped 4 bases and J dropped 1 base, with 15 bases sitting between them. The CDR3 has 16 amino acids. Germline V gene lookup returns CDR1 ENHRY and CDR2 SYGVKD. The DNA of the CDR3 is TGTGCCATCAGTGCTTTCGGGGACGGAGGCACAGATACGCAGTATTTT. Its protein is CAISAFGDGGTDTQYF.

This clonotype was seen only a few times. The V call is TRBV12-3 or TRBV12-4, the J call TRBJ2-1; 8 nucleotides line up with TRBD2. J lost 3 bases, V lost 7 bases, and 8 bases had no gene match. This CDR3 is 15 amino acids long. The CDR3, as DNA: TGTGCCAGCACCTTAAGCGGGAGAGGCTACAATGAGCAGTTCTTC. Its translation: CASTLSGRGYNEQFF.

This clonotype was observed many times. CDR3 nucleotides: TGTGCCAGCAGCTCAGGGGGCACCCCAACCGGGGAGCTGTTTTTT. Translated, it gives CASSSGGTPTGELFF. The chain has TRBV12-3 or TRBV12-4 and TRBJ2-2, with 8 bases matching TRBD1. Trimming cost V 6 bases and J 5 bases; bases outside gene matches: 8. CDR3 length: 15 residues.

This clonotype has at least ten counts. The chain is built from TRBV6-6 and TRBJ1-5; no clear D gene. The germline CDR1 and CDR2 sequences are MNHNY and SVGAGI (reference sequence). V lost 0 bases and J 6 bases, leaving 21 bases between the germline ends. The CDR3 consists of 18 residues. CDR3 nucleotides: TGTGCCAGCAGTTACTCGAAATCGAGGGTAGGGCTTACTCAGCCCCAGCATTTT. This translates into CASSYSKSRVGLTQPQHF.

This clonotype was counted many times. The gene calls are TRBV6-5 and TRBJ1-2, with D tentatively TRBD1 (5 bases). The CDR3 contains 13 residues. From germline, CDR1 is MNHEY and CDR2 SVGAGI. V shed 6 bases and J shed 3 bases, with 11 bases lying between them. CDR3 sequence reads: CASRPGRDYGYTF. The CDR3 coding sequence is TGTGCCAGCAGGCCGGGACGGGACTATGGCTACACCTTC.

This clonotype was observed many times. This chain uses TRBV20-1 with TRBJ2-1; 10 bases are a match to TRBD2. The V segment lost 6 bases and the J segment 4 bases; nucleotides outside the gene matches: 3. The CDR3 is made up of 13 amino acids. CDR1 and CDR2 (germline): DFQATT, SNEGSKA (reference sequence). CDR3 sequence (DNA): TGCAGTGCGATAGCGGGAGGATACAATGAGCAGTTCTTC. Its translation: CSAIAGGYNEQFF.

This clonotype was detected many times. The chain has TRBV5-6 and TRBJ2-3, with 7 bases that match TRBD1. CDR1 SGHDT and CDR2 YYEEEE come from the germline V gene. After removal of 4 bases from V and 2 bases from J, the junction contained 13 bases not matched to a gene. CDR3 size: 17 residues. CDR3 amino acids: CASSRETGNAVTDTQYF. For the CDR3, the DNA is TGTGCCAGCAGCCGAGAGACAGGGAATGCCGTCACAGATACGCAGTATTTT.

The V call is TRBV4-3, the J call TRBJ2-7; 8 bases map to TRBD1. Germline V gene lookup returns CDR1 LGHNA and CDR2 YSLEER. The CDR3 extends over 16 amino acids. The junction had 6 bases not matched to a gene; V was cut back by 0 bases and J by 2 bases. This CDR3 is CASSQESGDRPYEQYV. The CDR3 DNA reads as TGCGCCAGCAGCCAAGAATCGGGGGACAGGCCCTACGAGCAGTACGTC.

The chain joins TRBV9 to TRBJ1-2, with a possible D match to TRBD1 (5 bases). The CDR3 sequence is 14 residues long. Germline V gives CDR1 SGDLS, CDR2 YYNGEE. V shed 0 bases and J shed 2 bases, with 8 bases lying between them. CDR3 region: CASSVGGENYGYTF. In DNA, the CDR3 is TGTGCCAGCAGCGTAGGGGGGGAGAACTATGGCTACACCTTC.

This clonotype was observed a few times. The chain links TRBV20-1 to TRBJ1-1; 7 positions match TRBD1. Germline V lookup: CDR1 DFQATT, CDR2 SNEGSKA (reference sequence). CDR3 length: 13 amino acids. J gave up 3 bases and V 5 bases, and 6 bases lay outside the gene matches. The CDR3, as DNA: TGCAGTGCTCAATTAACAGGGGACACTGAAGCTTTCTTT. This translates into CSAQLTGDTEAFF.

J is TRBJ2-3 and V is TRBV5-4; D not certain. This CDR3 spans 16 amino acids. Trimming left V 1 base short and J 2 bases short, with 14 bases between. The germline gives CDR1 SGHNT, CDR2 YYREEE (reference sequence). CDR3 loop: CASSLYGSQFTDTQYF. Here the CDR3 DNA reads TGTGCCAGCAGCTTGTACGGTAGCCAGTTCACAGATACGCAGTATTTT.

This clonotype was picked up many times. CDR3 region: CSAREYGGQPQHF. CDR3 DNA: TGCAGTGCTAGGGAGTATGGGGGTCAGCCCCAGCATTTT. The V gene is TRBV20-1, the J gene TRBJ1-5; D perhaps matches TRBD1 (5 bases). Trimming pared 3 bases from V and 6 bases from J, leaving 12 bases between. This CDR3 spans 13 amino acids. The germline gives CDR1 DFQATT, CDR2 SNEGSKA (reference sequence).

This clonotype came up many times. The V gene is TRBV10-3, the J gene TRBJ1-3, with D uncertain. V lost 7 bases to trimming and J lost 4 bases, with 14 bases between them. The V gene's germline CDR1 is ENHRY and CDR2 SYGVKD. The CDR3 sequence is 14 residues long. The CDR3 spells CAIIKDHLGNTIYF. CDR3 DNA: TGTGCCATCATTAAGGACCATTTAGGAAACACCATATATTTT.

This clonotype appeared many times. This rearrangement joins TRBV7-2 to TRBJ2-1, with 7 bases matching TRBD2. This CDR3 is 16 amino acids long. Trimming cost V 6 bases and J 5 bases; bases outside gene matches: 13. Germline CDR1 reads SGHTA; CDR2 reads FQGNSA. The CDR3 DNA reads as TGTGCCAGCAGTTCCGAAGCGGGATTAGCCAACAATGAGCAGTTCTTC. Encoded protein: CASSSEAGLANNEQFF.

This clonotype was counted ten times or more. J is TRBJ1-6 and V is TRBV27, with TRBD1 identical over 8 bases. With 6 bases clipped from V and 8 bases from J, the junction kept 9 bases outside the gene matches. Germline V lookup: CDR1 MNHEY, CDR2 SMNVEV (reference sequence). The CDR3 consists of 15 residues. CDR3 residues: CASRPLDRVDSPLHF. CDR3 in DNA: TGTGCCAGCAGGCCCCTGGACAGGGTAGATTCACCCCTCCACTTT.

The chain employs TRBV29-1 and TRBJ2-3; D call uncertain. The germline V gene has CDR1 SQVTM and CDR2 ANQGSEA. V was clipped by 0 bases and J by 11 bases, with 21 bases between them. The CDR3 has 15 residues. Written as DNA, the CDR3 is TGCAGCGTTGAAGATCCCCCCCCCGCACGCTACGAGCAGTATTTT. This translates into CSVEDPPPARYEQYF.

This clonotype was recorded many times. J is TRBJ1-1 and V is TRBV6-2 or TRBV6-3; TRBD1 aligns across 8 bases. V lost 2 bases and J lost 4; bases outside the gene matches: 18. CDR1 and CDR2 (germline): MNHEY, SVGEGT. The CDR3 is made up of 19 amino acids. The chain's CDR3 is CASSYPPHRRTGFGTEAFF. The CDR3 nucleotides are TGTGCCAGCAGTTACCCCCCACACCGTCGGACAGGGTTCGGCACTGAAGCTTTCTTT.

This clonotype was seen ten or more times. The rearrangement joins TRBV30 to TRBJ2-6; D is unresolved. Trimming removed 4 bases at V and 1 base at J, with 5 bases between. The CDR3 is made up of 13 amino acids. CDR1 and CDR2 (germline): GTSNPN, SVGIG (reference sequence). CDR3 residues: CAWIGSGANVLTF. CDR3 in DNA: TGTGCCTGGATAGGGTCTGGGGCCAACGTCCTGACTTTC.

This clonotype was detected ten times or more. This chain uses TRBV11-2 with TRBJ1-5, with 8 nucleotides matching TRBD1. Germline loops: CDR1 SGHAT, CDR2 FQNNGV. Losses at the gene ends were 4 bases for V and 2 bases for J; bases not matched to a gene: 7. The CDR3 sequence is 16 residues long. The CDR3 sequence: CASSSTGVKRNQPQHF. Here the CDR3 DNA reads TGTGCCAGCAGCTCGACAGGGGTTAAGCGCAATCAGCCCCAGCATTTT.

This clonotype appeared many times. CDR3 residues: CASTRVVEPGGYTF. The CDR3 DNA follows: TGTGCCAGCACCCGCGTCGTTGAGCCCGGGGGCTACACCTTC. The rearrangement uses TRBV5-6 and TRBJ1-2, with D unresolved. V lost 6 bases and J 8 bases, leaving 20 bases between the germline ends. In germline, CDR1 is SGHDT, CDR2 YYEEEE. CDR3 size: 14 residues.

Ten or more counts support this clonotype. The V call is TRBV5-1, the J call TRBJ2-3; TRBD1 matches at 11 bases. The CDR3 runs to 14 residues. From germline, CDR1 is SGHRS and CDR2 YFSETQ. The trim removed 4 bases at V and 4 bases at J, leaving 2 bases unmatched. The CDR3 DNA is TGCGCCAGCAGCCCGGGACAGGGGGCAGATACGCAGTATTTT. It codes for CASSPGQGADTQYF.

A few counts support this clonotype. This chain uses TRBV4-2 with TRBJ1-3; D is possibly TRBD1 (5 bases). The CDR3 consists of 12 residues. V was pared by 4 bases and J by 7 bases, with 8 bases between. In germline, CDR1 is LGHNA, CDR2 YNFKEQ. CDR3: CASSRGENTIYF. DNA of the CDR3: TGTGCCAGCAGCCGGGGGGAGAACACCATATATTTT.

The CDR3 sequence is CASMDLGNTIYF. DNA of the CDR3: TGTGCCAGCATGGACCTTGGAAACACCATATATTTT. J is TRBJ1-3 and V is TRBV2; no definite D call. Deletions cut 7 bases from V and 3 bases from J, with 7 bases between. The CDR3 consists of 12 residues. Germline assignment: CDR1 SNHLY and CDR2 FYNNEI.

Ten or more counts support this clonotype. V is TRBV10-3 and J is TRBJ2-3; 8 bases agree with TRBD2. Germline values: CDR1 ENHRY, CDR2 SYGVKD. The length of the CDR3 is 14 residues. V shed 8 bases, J shed 3 bases, and the junction held 7 bases outside the gene matches. This CDR3 reads CAIGAGGKTDTQYF. CDR3 nucleotide sequence: TGTGCCATCGGGGCGGGGGGCAAAACAGATACGCAGTATTTT.

This clonotype was detected many times. V and J are TRBV20-1 and TRBJ2-7; the match to TRBD2 covers 14 bases. V shed 5 bases, J shed 0 bases, and the junction held 9 bases outside the gene matches. This CDR3 comprises 17 residues. Germline CDR1 DFQATT, CDR2 SNEGSKA (reference sequence). The CDR3 sequence is CSAGSGTSGGLSYEQYF. CDR3 bases: TGCAGTGCTGGTTCCGGGACTAGCGGGGGCCTCTCCTACGAGCAGTACTTC.

This clonotype has a count of ten or more. The chain joins TRBV15 to TRBJ2-2, with a possible D match to TRBD1 (5 bases). The V end lost 6 bases, the J end lost 2 bases, and 13 bases lay between the germline ends. From germline, CDR1 is LNHNV and CDR2 YYDKDF (reference sequence). There are 15 residues in the CDR3. The CDR3 here is CATRKAGSNTGELFF. The CDR3 DNA is TGTGCCACCAGAAAGGCAGGGTCTAACACCGGGGAGCTGTTTTTT. The full variable domain, completed using reference TRBV15 and TRBJ2-2, is DAMVIQNPRYQVTQFGKPVTLSCSQTLNHNVMYWYQQKSSQAPKLLFHYYDKDFNNEADTPDNFQSRRPNTSFCFLDIRSPGLGDTAMYLCATRKAGSNTGELFFGEGSRLTVL.

This clonotype was recorded many times. This chain uses TRBV5-5 with TRBJ1-1; 8 nucleotides line up with TRBD1. The V and J ends lost 1 base and 1 base, in that order; junction bases with no gene match: 3. The CDR3 is 15 residues long. Germline V gives CDR1 SGHKS, CDR2 YYEKEE (reference sequence). CDR3 amino acids: CASSLFGTGNTEAFF. In DNA form, the CDR3 reads TGTGCCAGCAGCTTGTTTGGGACAGGGAACACTGAAGCTTTCTTT.

This clonotype was detected only a few times. The rearrangement uses TRBV7-9 and TRBJ1-5; the match to TRBD1 covers 7 bases. This CDR3 region has 13 residues. Losses at the gene ends were 1 base for V and 6 bases for J; bases not matched to a gene: 0. Germline V CDR1 and CDR2: SEHNR, FQNEAQ (reference sequence). DNA for the CDR3: TGTGCCAGCAGCTTAGACAGGGGTCAGCCCCAGCATTTT. Translated: CASSLDRGQPQHF.

This clonotype has a count of ten or more. The chain uses TRBV20-1 and TRBJ1-5; a weak D match, TRBD1 (5 bases). V lost 6 bases and J lost 1, with 22 bases in between. Germline-derived CDR1 and CDR2 are DFQATT and SNEGSKA (reference sequence). The CDR3 totals 17 residues. CDR3 in amino acids: CSARGFGEAMSNQPQHF. CDR3 DNA: TGCAGTGCGAGGGGCTTTGGGGAAGCCATGAGCAATCAGCCCCAGCATTTT.

This clonotype was recorded many times. This chain connects TRBV29-1 to TRBJ1-1; D ambiguous. This CDR3 has 13 residues. Germline V gene data show CDR1 as SQVTM and CDR2 as ANQGSEA. Trimming took off 6 bases at V and 0 bases at J, with 11 bases between the two ends. The CDR3 reads CSVILSLNTEAFF. The CDR3 DNA reads TGCAGCGTCATTCTTTCGTTGAACACTGAAGCTTTCTTT.

This clonotype was seen at least ten times. The chain couples TRBV12-3 or TRBV12-4 to TRBJ1-6, with D tentatively TRBD1 (5 bases). V lost 3 bases and J lost 8, with 11 bases in between. There are 14 residues in the CDR3. The chain's CDR3 is CASSFSAGDSPLHF. CDR3 bases: TGTGCCAGCAGTTTTTCGGCGGGGGATTCACCCCTCCACTTT.